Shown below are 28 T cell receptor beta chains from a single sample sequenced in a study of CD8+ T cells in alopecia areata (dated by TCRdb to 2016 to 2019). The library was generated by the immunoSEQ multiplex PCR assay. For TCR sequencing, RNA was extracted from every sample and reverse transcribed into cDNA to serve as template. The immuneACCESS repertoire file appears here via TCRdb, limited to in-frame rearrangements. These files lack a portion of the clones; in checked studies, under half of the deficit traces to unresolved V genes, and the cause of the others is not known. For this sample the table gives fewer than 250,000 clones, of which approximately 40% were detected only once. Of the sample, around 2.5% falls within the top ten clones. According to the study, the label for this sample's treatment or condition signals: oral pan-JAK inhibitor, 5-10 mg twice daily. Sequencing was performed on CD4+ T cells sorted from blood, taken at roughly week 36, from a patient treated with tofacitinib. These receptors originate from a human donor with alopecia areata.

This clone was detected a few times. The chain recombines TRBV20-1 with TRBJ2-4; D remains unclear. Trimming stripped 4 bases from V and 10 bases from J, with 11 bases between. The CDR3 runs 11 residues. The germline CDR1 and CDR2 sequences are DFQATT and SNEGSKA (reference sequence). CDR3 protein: CSANEDRIQYF. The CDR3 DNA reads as TGCAGTGCTAACGAGGACCGTATTCAGTACTTC.

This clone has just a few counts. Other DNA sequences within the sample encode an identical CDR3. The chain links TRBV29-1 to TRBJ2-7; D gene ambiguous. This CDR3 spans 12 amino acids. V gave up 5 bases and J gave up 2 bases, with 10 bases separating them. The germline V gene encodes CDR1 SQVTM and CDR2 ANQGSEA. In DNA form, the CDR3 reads TGCAGCGTTAGAGCAGGCCCCTACGAGCAGTACTTC. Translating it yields CSVRAGPYEQYF.

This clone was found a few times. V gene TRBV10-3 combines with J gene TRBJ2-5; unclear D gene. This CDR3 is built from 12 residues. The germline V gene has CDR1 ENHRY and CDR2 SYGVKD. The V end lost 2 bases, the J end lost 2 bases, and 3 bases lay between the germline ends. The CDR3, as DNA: TGTGCCATCAGTGAGAGGCAAGAGACCCAGTACTTC. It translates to CAISERQETQYF.

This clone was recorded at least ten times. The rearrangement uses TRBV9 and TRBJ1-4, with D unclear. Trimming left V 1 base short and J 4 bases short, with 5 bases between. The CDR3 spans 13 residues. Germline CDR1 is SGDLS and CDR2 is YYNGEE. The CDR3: CASSVSLNEKLFF. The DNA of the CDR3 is TGTGCCAGCAGCGTAAGCCTTAATGAAAAACTGTTTTTT.

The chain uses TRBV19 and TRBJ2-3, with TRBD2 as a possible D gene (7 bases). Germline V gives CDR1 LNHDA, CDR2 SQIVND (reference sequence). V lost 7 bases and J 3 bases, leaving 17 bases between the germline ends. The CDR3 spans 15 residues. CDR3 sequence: CASTRRGGGTDTQYF. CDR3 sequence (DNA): TGTGCCAGTACTCGACGCGGGGGCGGAACAGATACGCAGTATTTT. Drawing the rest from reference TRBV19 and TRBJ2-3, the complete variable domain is DGGITQSPKYLFRKEGQNVTLSCEQNLNHDAMYWYRQDPGQGLRLIYYSQIVNDFQKGDIAEGYSVSREKKESFPLTVTSAQKNPTAFYLCASTRRGGGTDTQYFGPGTRLTVL.

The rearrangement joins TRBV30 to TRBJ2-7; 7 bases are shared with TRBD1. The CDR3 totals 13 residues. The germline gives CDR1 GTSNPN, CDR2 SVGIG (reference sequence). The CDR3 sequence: CASDRVGVYEQYF. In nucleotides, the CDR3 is TGTGCTTCAGACAGGGTGGGGGTCTACGAGCAGTACTTC.

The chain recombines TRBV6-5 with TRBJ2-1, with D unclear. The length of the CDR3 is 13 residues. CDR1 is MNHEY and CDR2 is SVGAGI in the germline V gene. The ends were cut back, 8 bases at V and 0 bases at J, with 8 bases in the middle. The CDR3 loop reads CASGRYSYNEQFF. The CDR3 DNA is TGTGCCAGCGGCAGGTACTCCTACAATGAGCAGTTCTTC.

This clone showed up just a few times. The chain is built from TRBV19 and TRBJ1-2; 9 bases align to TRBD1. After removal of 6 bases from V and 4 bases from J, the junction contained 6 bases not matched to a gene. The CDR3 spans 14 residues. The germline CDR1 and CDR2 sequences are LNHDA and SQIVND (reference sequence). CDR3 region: CASSSDRGSYGYTF. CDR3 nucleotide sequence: TGTGCCAGTAGCTCGGACAGGGGATCCTATGGCTACACCTTC. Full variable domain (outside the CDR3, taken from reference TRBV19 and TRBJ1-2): DGGITQSPKYLFRKEGQNVTLSCEQNLNHDAMYWYRQDPGQGLRLIYYSQIVNDFQKGDIAEGYSVSREKKESFPLTVTSAQKNPTAFYLCASSSDRGSYGYTFGSGTRLTVV.

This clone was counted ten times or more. The CDR3 region has the DNA TGTGCCAGCAGCCCCGGGCCGCATTTT. Its protein product is CASSPGPHF. This chain joins TRBV28 and TRBJ1-5; no definite D call. The germline V gene has CDR1 MDHEN and CDR2 SYDVKM. CDR3 length equals 9 residues. V lost 6 bases and J 15 bases, leaving 9 bases between the germline ends.

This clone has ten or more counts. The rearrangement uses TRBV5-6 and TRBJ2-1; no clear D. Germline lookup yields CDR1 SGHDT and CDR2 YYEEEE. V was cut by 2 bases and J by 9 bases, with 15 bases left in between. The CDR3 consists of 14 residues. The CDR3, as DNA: TGTGCCAGCAGCTTCCCCCGCCAGAGTATTGAGCAGTTCTTC. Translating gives CASSFPRQSIEQFF.

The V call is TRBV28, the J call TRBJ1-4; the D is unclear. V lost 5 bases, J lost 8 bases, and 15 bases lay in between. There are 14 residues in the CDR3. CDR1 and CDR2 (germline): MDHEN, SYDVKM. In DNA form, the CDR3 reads TGTGCCAGCAGTCCCCGTCCGGCGGGAGAAAAACTGTTTTTT. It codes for CASSPRPAGEKLFF.

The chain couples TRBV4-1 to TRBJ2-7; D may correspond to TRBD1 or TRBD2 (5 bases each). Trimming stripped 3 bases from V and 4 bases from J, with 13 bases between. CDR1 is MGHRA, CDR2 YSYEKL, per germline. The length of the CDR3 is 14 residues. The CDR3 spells CASSQPGRDYEQYF. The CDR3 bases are TGCGCCAGCAGCCAGCCGGGACGGGATTACGAGCAGTACTTC.

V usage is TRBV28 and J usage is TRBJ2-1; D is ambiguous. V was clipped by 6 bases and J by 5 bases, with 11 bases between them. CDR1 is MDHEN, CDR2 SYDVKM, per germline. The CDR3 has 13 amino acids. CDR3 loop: CASSAPRNNEQFF. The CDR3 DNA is TGTGCCAGCAGCGCCCCCCGGAACAATGAGCAGTTCTTC.

CDR3 amino acids: CASSPTRQGKTQYF. The CDR3 bases are TGTGCCAGCAGCCCTACCCGACAGGGAAAGACCCAGTACTTC. The J gene is TRBJ2-5, the V gene TRBV27; TRBD1 agrees at 7 bases. Germline V gives CDR1 MNHEY, CDR2 SMNVEV (reference sequence). Losses at the gene ends were 6 bases for V and 6 bases for J; bases not matched to a gene: 10. The CDR3 is made up of 14 amino acids.

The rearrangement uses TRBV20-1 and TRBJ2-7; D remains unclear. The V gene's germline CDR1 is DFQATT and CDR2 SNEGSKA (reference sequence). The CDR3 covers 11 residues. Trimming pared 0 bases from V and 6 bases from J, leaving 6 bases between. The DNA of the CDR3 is TGCAGTGCTAGAGACCCTTTCGAGCAGTACTTC. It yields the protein CSARDPFEQYF.

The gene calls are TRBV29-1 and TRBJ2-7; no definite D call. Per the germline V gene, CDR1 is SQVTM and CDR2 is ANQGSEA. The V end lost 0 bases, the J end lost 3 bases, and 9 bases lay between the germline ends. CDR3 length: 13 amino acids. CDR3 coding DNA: TGCAGCGTTGAAGATCGGGCAGGCTACGAGCAGTACTTC. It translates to CSVEDRAGYEQYF.

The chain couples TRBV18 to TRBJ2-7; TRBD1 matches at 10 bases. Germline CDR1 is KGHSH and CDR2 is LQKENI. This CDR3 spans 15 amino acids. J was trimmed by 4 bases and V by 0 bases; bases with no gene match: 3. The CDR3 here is CASSPPGQGSYEQYF. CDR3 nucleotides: TGTGCCAGCTCACCACCGGGACAGGGGAGTTACGAGCAGTACTTC.

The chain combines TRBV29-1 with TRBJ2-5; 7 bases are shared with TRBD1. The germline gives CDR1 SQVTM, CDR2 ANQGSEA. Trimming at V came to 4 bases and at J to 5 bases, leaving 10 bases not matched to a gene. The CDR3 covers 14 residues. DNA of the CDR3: TGCAGCGTTGGTACCGGGACAGAAGAGGAGACCCAGTACTTC. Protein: CSVGTGTEEETQYF.

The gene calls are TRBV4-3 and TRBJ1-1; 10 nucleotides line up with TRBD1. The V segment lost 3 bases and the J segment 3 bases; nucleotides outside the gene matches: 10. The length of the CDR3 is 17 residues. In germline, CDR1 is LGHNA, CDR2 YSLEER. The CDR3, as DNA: TGCGCCAGCAGCCATCGACAGGGGGCATTTATGGACACTGAAGCTTTCTTT. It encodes CASSHRQGAFMDTEAFF.

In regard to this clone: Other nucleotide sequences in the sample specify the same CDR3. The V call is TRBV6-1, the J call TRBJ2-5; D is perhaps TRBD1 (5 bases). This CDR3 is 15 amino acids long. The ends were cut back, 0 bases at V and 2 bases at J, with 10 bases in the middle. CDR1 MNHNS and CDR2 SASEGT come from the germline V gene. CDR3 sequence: CASSEAPGLQETQYF. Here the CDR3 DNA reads TGTGCCAGCAGTGAAGCACCAGGGCTACAAGAGACCCAGTACTTC.

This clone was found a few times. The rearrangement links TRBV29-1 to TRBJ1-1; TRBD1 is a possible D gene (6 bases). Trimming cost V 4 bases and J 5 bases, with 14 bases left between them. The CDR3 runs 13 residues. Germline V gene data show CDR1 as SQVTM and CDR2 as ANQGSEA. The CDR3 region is CSVAMGAGTEAFF. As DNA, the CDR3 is TGCAGCGTTGCGATGGGGGCTGGAACTGAAGCTTTCTTT. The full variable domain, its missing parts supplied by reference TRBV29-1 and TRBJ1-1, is SAVISQKPSRDICQRGTSLTIQCQVDSQVTMMFWYRQQPGQSLTLIATANQGSEATYESGFVIDKFPISRPNLTFSTLTVSNMSPEDSSIYLCSVAMGAGTEAFFGQGTRLTVV.

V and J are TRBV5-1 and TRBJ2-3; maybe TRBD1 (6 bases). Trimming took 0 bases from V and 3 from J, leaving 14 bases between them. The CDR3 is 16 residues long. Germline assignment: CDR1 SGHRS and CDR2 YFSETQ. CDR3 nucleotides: TGCGCCAGCAGCTTGGAGTATCACAGGGTTACAGATACGCAGTATTTT. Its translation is CASSLEYHRVTDTQYF.

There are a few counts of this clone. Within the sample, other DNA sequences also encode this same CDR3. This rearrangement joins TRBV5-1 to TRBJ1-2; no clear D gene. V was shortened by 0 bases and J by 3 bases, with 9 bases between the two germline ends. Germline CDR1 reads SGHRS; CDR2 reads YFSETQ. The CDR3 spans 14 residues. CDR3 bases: TGCGCCAGCAGCTTGGTCCGGGCGGACTATGGCTACACCTTC. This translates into CASSLVRADYGYTF.

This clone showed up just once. CDR3 protein: CASSQGQGSAYEQYF. The CDR3 bases are TGCGCCAGCAGCCAGGGACAGGGCTCAGCCTACGAGCAGTACTTC. This chain uses TRBV4-3 with TRBJ2-7, with 9 bases aligning to TRBD1. V shed 3 bases and J 2 bases; nucleotides not matched to a gene: 5. The germline CDR1 and CDR2 sequences are LGHNA and YSLEER. The CDR3 spans 15 residues.

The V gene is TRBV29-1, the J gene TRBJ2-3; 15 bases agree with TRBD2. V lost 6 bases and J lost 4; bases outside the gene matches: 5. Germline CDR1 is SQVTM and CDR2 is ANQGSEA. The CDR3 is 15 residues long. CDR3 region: CSVAGLAGGPDTQYF. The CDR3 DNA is TGCAGCGTAGCGGGACTAGCGGGAGGCCCAGATACGCAGTATTTT.

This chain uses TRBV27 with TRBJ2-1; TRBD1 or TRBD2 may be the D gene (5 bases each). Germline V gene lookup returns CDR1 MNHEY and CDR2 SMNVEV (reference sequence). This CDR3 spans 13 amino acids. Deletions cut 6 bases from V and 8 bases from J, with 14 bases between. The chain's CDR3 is CASSPGRQHEQFF. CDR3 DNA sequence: TGTGCCAGCAGCCCGGGACGGCAGCATGAGCAGTTCTTC.

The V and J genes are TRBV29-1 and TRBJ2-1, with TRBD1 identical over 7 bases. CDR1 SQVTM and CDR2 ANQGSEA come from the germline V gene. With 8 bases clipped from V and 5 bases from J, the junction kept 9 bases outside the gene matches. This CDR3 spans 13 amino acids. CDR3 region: CSPQGDGNNEQFF. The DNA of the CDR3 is TGCAGCCCTCAGGGGGACGGAAACAATGAGCAGTTCTTC.

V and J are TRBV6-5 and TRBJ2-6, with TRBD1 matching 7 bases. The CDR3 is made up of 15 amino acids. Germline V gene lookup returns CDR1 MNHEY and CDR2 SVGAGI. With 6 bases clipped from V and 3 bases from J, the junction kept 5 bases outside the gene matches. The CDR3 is CASREDRLGANVLTF. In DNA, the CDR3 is TGTGCCAGCAGGGAGGACAGGCTTGGGGCCAACGTCCTGACTTTC.